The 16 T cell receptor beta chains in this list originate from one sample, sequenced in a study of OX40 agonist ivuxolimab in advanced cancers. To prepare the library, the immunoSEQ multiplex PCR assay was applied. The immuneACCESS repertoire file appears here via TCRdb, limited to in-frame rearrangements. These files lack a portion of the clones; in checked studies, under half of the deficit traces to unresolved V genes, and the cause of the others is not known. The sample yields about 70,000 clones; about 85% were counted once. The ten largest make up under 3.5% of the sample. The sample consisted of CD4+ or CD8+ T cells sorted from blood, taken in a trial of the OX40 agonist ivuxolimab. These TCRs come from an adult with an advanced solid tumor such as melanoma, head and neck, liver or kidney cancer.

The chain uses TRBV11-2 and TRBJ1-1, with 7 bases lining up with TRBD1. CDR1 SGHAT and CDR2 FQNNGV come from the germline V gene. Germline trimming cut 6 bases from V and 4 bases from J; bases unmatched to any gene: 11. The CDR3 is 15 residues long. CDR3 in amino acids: CASRPDKQGPTEAFF. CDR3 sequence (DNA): TGTGCCAGCAGACCGGACAAACAGGGGCCCACTGAAGCTTTCTTT. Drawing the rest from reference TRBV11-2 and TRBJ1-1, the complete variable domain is EAGVAQSPRYKIIEKRQSVAFWCNPISGHATLYWYQQILGQGPKLLIQFQNNGVVDDSQLPKDRFSAERLKGVDSTLKIQPAKLEDSAVYLCASRPDKQGPTEAFFGQGTRLTVV.

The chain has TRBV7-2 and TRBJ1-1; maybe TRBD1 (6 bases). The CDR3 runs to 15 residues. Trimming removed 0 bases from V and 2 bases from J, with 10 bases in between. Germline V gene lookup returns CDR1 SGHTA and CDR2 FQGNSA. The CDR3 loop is CASSLAGGQNTEAFF. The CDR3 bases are TGTGCCAGCAGCTTAGCGGGGGGACAAAACACTGAAGCTTTCTTT.

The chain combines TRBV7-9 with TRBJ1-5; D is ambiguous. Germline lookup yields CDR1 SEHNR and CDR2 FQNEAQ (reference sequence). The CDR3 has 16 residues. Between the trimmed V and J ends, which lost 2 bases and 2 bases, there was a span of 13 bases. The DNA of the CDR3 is TGTGCCAGCAGCTTATATGACCCCCAGGGCAATCAGCCCCAGCATTTT. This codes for CASSLYDPQGNQPQHF.

In nucleotides, the CDR3 is TGTGCCAGCTTAGGGGGGAATTCACCCCTCCACTTT. Protein product: CASLGGNSPLHF. The rearrangement joins TRBV28 to TRBJ1-6; a weak D match, TRBD1 (6 bases). This CDR3 has 12 amino acids. Germline V gene data show CDR1 as MDHEN and CDR2 as SYDVKM. The ends were cut back, 8 bases at V and 7 bases at J, with 9 bases in the middle.

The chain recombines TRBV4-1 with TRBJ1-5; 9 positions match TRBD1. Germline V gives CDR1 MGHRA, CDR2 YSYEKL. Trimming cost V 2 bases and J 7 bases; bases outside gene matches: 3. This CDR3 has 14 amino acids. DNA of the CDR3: TGCGCCAGCAGCCAAACAGGGGGCATCCAGCCCCAGCATTTT. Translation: CASSQTGGIQPQHF.

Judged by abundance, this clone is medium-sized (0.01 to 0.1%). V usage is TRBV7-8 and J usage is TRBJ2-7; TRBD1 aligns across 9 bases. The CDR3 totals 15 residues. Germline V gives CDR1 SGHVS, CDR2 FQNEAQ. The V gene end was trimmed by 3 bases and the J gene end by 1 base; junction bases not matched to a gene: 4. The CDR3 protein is CASSLDGTGSYEQYF. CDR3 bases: TGTGCCAGCAGCTTGGACGGGACAGGGTCCTACGAGCAGTACTTC.

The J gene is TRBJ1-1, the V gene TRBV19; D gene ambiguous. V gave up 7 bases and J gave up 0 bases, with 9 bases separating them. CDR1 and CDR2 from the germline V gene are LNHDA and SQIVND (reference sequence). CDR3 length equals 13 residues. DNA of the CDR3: TGTGCCAGTATTGAGGGATTGAACACTGAAGCTTTCTTT. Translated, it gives CASIEGLNTEAFF.

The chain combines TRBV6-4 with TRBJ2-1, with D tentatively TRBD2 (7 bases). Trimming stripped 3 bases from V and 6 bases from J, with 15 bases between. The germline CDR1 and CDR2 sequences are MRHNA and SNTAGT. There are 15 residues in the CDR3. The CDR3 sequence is CASSEWGGAPNEQFF. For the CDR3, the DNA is TGTGCCAGCAGTGAGTGGGGGGGGGCCCCCAATGAGCAGTTCTTC.

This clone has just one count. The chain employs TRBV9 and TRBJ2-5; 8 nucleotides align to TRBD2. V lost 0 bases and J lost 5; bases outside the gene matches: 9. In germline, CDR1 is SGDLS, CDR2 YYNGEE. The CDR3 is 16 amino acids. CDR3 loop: CASSVDGGGPGETQYF. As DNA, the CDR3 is TGTGCCAGCAGCGTAGACGGGGGGGGCCCCGGGGAGACCCAGTACTTC.

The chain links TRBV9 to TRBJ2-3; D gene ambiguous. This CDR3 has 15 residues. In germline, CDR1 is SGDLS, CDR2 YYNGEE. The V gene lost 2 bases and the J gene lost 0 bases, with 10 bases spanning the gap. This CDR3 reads CASSVAWSSTDTQYF. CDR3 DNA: TGTGCCAGCAGCGTGGCCTGGTCTAGCACAGATACGCAGTATTTT.

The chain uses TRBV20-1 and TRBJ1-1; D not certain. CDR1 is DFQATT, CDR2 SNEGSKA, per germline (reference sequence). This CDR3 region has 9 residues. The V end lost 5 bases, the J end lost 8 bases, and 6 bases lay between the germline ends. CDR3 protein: CSAAMEAFF. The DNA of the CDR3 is TGCAGTGCTGCAATGGAAGCTTTCTTT.

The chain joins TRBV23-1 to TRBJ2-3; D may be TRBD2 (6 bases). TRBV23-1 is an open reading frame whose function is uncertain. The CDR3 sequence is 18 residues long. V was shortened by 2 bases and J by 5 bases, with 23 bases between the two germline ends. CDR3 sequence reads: CASSQEFRGGGIVDTQYF. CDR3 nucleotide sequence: TGCGCCAGCAGTCAAGAATTTCGGGGCGGCGGGATCGTAGATACGCAGTATTTT.

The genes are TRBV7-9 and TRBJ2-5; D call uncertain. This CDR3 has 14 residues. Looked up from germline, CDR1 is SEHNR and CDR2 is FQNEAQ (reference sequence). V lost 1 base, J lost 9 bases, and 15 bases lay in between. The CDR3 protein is CASSLGLTSQAQYF. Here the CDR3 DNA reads TGTGCCAGCAGCTTAGGATTAACCAGTCAGGCCCAGTACTTC.

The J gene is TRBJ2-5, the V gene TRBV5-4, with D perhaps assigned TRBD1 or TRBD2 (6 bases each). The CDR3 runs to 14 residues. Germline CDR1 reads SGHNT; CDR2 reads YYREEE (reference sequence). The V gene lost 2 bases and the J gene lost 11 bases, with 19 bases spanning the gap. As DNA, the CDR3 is TGTGCCAGCAGCTTCGGGGGCGAGGTCTACGGGCAGTACTTC. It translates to CASSFGGEVYGQYF.

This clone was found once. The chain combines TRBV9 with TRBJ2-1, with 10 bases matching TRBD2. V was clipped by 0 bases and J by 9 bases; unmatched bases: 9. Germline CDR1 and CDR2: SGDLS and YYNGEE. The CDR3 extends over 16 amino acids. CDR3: CASSVAAGGPRGEQFF. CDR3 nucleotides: TGTGCCAGCAGCGTAGCAGCGGGAGGGCCACGGGGTGAGCAGTTCTTC.

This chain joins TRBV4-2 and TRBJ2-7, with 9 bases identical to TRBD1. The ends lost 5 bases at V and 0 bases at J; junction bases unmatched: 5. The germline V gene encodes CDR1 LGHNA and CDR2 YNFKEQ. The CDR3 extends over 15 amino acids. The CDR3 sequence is CASSSGTGSSYEQYF. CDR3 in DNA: TGTGCCAGCAGCTCCGGGACAGGGAGCTCCTACGAGCAGTACTTC.